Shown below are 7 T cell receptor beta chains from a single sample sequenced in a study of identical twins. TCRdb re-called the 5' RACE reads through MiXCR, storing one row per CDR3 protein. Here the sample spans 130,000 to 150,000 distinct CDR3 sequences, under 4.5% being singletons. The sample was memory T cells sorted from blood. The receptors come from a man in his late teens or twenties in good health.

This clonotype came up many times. The CDR3 nucleotides read TGTGCCACCAGCAGAGGAGAAGGGTACGAGCAGTACGTC. This codes for CATSRGEGYEQYV. The chain links TRBV15 to TRBJ2-7; D is unclear. Trimming removed 1 base from V and 4 bases from J, with 8 bases in between. Looked up from germline, CDR1 is LNHNV and CDR2 is YYDKDF (reference sequence). The CDR3 totals 13 residues.

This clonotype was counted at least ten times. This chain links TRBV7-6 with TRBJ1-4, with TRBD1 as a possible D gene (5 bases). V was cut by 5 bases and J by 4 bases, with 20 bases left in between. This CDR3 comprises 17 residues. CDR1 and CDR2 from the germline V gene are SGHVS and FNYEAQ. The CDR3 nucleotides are TGTGCCAGCAGCCCCCGTTCTGGGGCACTGGTTAATGAAAAACTGTTTTTT. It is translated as CASSPRSGALVNEKLFF.

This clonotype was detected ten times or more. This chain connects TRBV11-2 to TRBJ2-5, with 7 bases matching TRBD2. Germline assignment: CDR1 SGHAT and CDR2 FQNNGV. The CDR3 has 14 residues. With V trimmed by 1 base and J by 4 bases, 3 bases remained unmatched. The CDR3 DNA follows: TGTGCCAGCAGCTTAGGGCCGGGGGGAGAGACCCAGTACTTC. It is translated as CASSLGPGGETQYF.

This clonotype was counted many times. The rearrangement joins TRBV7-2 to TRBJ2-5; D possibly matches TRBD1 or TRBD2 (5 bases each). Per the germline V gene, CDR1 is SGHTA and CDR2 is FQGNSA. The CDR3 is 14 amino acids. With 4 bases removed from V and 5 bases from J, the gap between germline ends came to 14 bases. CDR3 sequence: CASSSVGVGETQYF. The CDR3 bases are TGTGCCAGCAGCTCGGTGGGGGTCGGGGAGACCCAGTACTTC.

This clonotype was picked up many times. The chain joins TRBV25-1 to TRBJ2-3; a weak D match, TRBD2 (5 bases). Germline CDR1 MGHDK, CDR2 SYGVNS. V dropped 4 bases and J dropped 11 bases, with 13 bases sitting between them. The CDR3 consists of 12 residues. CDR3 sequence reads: CASSGGWRMQYF. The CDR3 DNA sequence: TGTGCCAGCAGTGGCGGGTGGCGCATGCAGTATTTT. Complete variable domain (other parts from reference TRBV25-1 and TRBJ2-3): EADIYQTPRYLVIGTGKKITLECSQTMGHDKMYWYQQDPGMELHLIHYSYGVNSTEKGDLSSESTVSRIRTEHFPLTLESARPSHTSQYLCASSGGWRMQYFGPGTRLTVL.

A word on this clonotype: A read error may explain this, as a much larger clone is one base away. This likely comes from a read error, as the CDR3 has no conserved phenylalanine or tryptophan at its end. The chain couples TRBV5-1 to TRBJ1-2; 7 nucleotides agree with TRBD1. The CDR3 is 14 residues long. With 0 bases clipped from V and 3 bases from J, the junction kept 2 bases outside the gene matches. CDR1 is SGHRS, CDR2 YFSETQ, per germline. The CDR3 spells CASSLDTGDYGYTS. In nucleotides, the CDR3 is TGCGCCAGCAGCTTGGACACAGGGGACTATGGCTACACCTCC.

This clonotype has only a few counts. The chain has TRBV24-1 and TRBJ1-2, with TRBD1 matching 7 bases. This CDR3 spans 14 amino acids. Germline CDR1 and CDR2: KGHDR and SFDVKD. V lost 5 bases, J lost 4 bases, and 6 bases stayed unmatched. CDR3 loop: CATSGRGRSYGYTF. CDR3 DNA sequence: TGTGCCACCAGTGGGAGGGGGCGAAGCTATGGCTACACCTTC.